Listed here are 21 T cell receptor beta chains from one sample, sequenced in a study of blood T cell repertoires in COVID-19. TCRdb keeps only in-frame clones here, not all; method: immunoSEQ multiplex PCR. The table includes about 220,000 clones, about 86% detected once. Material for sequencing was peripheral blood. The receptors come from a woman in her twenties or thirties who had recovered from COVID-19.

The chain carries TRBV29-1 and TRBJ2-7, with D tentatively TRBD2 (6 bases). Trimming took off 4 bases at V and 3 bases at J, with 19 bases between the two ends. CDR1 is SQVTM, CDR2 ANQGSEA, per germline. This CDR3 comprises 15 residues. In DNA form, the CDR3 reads TGCAGCGTTGTCCCCGGACTGGGGGAGGTCTACGAGCAGTACTTC. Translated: CSVVPGLGEVYEQYF.

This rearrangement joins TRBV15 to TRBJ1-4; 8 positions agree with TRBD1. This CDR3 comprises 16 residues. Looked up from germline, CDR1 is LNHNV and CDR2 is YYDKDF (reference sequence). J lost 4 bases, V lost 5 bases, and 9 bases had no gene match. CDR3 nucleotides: TGTGCCACCAGCCAATCTCAGACAGGGGTTAATGAAAAACTGTTTTTT. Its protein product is CATSQSQTGVNEKLFF.

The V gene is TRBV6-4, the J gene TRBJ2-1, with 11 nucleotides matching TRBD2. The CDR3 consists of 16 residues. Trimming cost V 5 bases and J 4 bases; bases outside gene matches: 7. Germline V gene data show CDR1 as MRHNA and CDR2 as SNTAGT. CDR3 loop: CASSLISGGAYNEQFF. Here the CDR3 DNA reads TGTGCCAGCAGTCTGATTAGCGGGGGGGCGTACAATGAGCAGTTCTTC.

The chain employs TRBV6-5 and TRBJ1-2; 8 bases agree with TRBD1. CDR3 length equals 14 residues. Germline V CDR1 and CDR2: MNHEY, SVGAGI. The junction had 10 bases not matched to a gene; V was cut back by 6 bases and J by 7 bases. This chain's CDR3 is CASRRPDRDGGYTF. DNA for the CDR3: TGTGCCAGCAGGCGACCGGACAGGGACGGTGGCTACACCTTC.

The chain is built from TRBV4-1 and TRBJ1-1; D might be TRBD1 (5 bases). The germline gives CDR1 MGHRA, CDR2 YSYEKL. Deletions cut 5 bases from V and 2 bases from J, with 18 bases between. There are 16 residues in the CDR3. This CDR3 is CASSSQGRGGNTEAFF. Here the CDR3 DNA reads TGCGCCAGCAGCAGCCAAGGGCGGGGGGGAAACACTGAAGCTTTCTTT.

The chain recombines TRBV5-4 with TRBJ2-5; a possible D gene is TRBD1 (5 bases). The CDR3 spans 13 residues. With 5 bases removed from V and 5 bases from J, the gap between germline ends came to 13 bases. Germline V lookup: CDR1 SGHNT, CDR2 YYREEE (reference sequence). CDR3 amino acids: CASRPQAGETQYF. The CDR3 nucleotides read TGTGCCAGCAGACCGCAGGCAGGGGAGACCCAGTACTTC.

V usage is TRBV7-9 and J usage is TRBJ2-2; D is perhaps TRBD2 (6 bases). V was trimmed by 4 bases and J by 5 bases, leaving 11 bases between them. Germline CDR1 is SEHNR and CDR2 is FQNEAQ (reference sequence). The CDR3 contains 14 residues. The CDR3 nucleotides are TGTGCCAGCAGCTCGGGACTTTCAACCGGGGAGCTGTTTTTT. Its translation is CASSSGLSTGELFF.

CDR3: CASSVGRGRSDTQYF. The DNA for the CDR3 is TGTGCCAGCAGTGTGGGGCGGGGGCGCTCAGATACGCAGTATTTT. The rearrangement joins TRBV2 to TRBJ2-3; D perhaps matches TRBD2 (7 bases). Germline V gene sequence: CDR1 SNHLY, CDR2 FYNNEI. Trimming stripped 4 bases from V and 4 bases from J, with 15 bases between. CDR3 length: 15 amino acids.

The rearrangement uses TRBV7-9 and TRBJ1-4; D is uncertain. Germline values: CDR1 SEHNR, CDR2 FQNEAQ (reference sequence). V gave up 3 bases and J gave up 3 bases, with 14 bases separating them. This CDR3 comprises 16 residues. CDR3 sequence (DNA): TGTGCCAGCAGCTTCGGGATGCGGATGGCTAATGAAAAACTGTTTTTT. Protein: CASSFGMRMANEKLFF.

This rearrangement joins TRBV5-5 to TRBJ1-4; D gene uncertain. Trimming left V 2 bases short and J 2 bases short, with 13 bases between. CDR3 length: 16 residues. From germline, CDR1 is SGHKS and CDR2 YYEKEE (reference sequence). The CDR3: CASSLPGLGTNEKLFF. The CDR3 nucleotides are TGTGCCAGCAGCTTACCTGGACTGGGGACTAATGAAAAACTGTTTTTT.

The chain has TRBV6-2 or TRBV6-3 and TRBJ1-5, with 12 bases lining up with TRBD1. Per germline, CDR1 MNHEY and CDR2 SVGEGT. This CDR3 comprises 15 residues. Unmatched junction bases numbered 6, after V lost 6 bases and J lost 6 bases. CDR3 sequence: CASSQGQGAGQPQHF. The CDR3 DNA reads TGTGCCAGCAGCCAGGGACAGGGGGCGGGTCAGCCCCAGCATTTT.

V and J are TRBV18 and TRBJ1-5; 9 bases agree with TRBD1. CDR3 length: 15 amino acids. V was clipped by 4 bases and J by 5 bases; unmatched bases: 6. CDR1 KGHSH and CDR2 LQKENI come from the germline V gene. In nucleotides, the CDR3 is TGTGCCAGCTCACTAGGACAGGGGCACGATCAGCCCCAGCATTTT. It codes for CASSLGQGHDQPQHF.

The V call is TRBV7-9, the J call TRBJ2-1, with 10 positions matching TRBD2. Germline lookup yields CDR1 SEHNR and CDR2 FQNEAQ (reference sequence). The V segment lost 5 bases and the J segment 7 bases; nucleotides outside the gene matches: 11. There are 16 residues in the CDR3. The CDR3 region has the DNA TGTGCCAGCAGCCAGCCAGCGGGGGGGCCAAGGAATGAGCAGTTCTTC. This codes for CASSQPAGGPRNEQFF.

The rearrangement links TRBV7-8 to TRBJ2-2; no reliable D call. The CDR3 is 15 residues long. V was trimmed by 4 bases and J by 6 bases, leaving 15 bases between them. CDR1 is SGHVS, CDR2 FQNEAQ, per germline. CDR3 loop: CASSSSVEVPGELFF. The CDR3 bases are TGTGCCAGCAGCTCTTCTGTTGAGGTGCCCGGGGAGCTGTTTTTT.

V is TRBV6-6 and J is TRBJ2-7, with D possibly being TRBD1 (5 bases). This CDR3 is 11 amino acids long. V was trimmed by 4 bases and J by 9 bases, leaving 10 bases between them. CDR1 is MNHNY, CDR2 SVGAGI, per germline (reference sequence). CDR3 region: CASSFQGGQYF. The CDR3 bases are TGTGCCAGCAGTTTTCAGGGTGGGCAGTACTTC.

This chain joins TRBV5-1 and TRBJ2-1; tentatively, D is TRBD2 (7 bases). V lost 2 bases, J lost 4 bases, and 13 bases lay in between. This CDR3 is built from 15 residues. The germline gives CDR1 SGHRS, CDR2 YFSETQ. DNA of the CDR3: TGCGCCAGCAGCTTCAACGGGGGGCCATACAATGAGCAGTTCTTC. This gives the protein CASSFNGGPYNEQFF.

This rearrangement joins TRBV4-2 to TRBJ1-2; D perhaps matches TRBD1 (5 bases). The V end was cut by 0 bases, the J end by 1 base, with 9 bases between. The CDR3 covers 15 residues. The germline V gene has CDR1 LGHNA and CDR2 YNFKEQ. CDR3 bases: TGTGCCAGCAGCCAAGAGGAGGGGAATAACTATGGCTACACCTTC. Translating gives CASSQEEGNNYGYTF.

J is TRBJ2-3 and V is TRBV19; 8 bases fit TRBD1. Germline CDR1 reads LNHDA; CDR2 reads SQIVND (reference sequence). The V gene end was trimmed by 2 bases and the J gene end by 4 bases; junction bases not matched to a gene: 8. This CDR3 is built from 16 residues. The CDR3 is CASSISDRGVPDTQYF. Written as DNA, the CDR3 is TGTGCCAGTAGTATATCCGACAGGGGTGTTCCAGATACGCAGTATTTT.

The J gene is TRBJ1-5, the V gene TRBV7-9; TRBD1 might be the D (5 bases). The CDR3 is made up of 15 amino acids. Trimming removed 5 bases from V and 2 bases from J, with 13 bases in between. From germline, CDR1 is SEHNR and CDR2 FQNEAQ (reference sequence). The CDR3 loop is CASSLAGVRNQPQHF. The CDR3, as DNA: TGTGCCAGCAGCCTTGCGGGGGTCCGCAATCAGCCCCAGCATTTT.

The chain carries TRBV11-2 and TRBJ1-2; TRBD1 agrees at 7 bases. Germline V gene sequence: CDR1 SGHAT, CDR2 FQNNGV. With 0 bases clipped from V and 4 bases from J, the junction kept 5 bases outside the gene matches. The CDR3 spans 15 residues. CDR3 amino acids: CASSLDRGTFYGYTF. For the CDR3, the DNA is TGTGCCAGCAGCTTAGACAGGGGGACTTTCTATGGCTACACCTTC.

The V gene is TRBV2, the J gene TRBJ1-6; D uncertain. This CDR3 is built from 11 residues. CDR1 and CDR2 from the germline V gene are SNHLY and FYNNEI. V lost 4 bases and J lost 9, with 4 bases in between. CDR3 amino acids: CASSAGSPLHF. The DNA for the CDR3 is TGTGCCAGCAGTGCGGGTTCACCCCTCCACTTT.